The sequence of this TCR beta chain was determined in a study of shared clonotypes between healthy human individuals. At the level of the study: Each donor had three CD4 naive, three CD4 memory, two CD8 naive and one CD8 memory plate.

Naive CD8 populations comprised CD45RO-negative cells positively selected for CCR7, excluding terminally differentiated effector memory CD45RA+ cells. Healthy HIV-negative adults without recent acute infections or vaccinations served as donors. Profiled with immunoSEQ multiplex PCR; TCRdb holds only in-frame clones, not every one. The sample has almost 700,000 clones; around 90% are singletons. CDR3 length: 13 amino acids. Trimming removed 6 bases from V and 5 bases from J; junction bases left unmatched: 7. Germline V gives CDR1 SQVTM, CDR2 ANQGSEA. This clone was counted a single time. The sample contains more than one DNA sequence encoding this CDR3.

The receptor was derived from a young man in good health. This chain uses TRBV29-1 with TRBJ2-5, with TRBD1 identical over 9 bases. Input material: naive CD8+ T cells sorted from blood. The CDR3, as DNA: TGCAGCGTGGTGACAGGGGGGTTGGAGACCCAGTACTTC. It specifies CSVVTGGLETQYF. Looking up the rest from reference TRBV29-1 and TRBJ2-5 gives the full variable domain: SAVISQKPSRDICQRGTSLTIQCQVDSQVTMMFWYRQQPGQSLTLIATANQGSEATYESGFVIDKFPISRPNLTFSTLTVSNMSPEDSSIYLCSVVTGGLETQYFGPGTRLLVL.